The rows below give T cell receptor beta chains drawn from one sample of a study of blood T cell repertoires in COVID-19. The protocol was immunoSEQ multiplex PCR, while the TCRdb copy is restricted to in-frame clones and leaves out a portion. The data contain around 100,000 clones, roughly 84% of them seen just once; the ten biggest clones take up roughly 1.4%. Sequencing was done on a sample of peripheral blood. All receptors derive from a man aged 40-50 years with acute or convalescent COVID-19. Both conserved end residues are part of each CDR3. Each record gives: V gene, J gene, CDR3 protein.

v_call: TRBV6-2/TRBV6-3; j_call: TRBJ1-5; cdr3_aa: CASSSQGHNQPQHF
v_call: TRBV29-1; j_call: TRBJ2-1; cdr3_aa: CSVGTSGGGNEQFF
v_call: TRBV27; j_call: TRBJ2-1; cdr3_aa: CASIQGGGDEQFF
v_call: TRBV29-1; j_call: TRBJ2-7; cdr3_aa: CSIKDGAYEQYF
v_call: TRBV6-4; j_call: TRBJ1-5; cdr3_aa: CASTLRDRGFYSNQPQHF
v_call: TRBV4-3; j_call: TRBJ1-6; cdr3_aa: CASSQDRPRAVTPLHF
v_call: TRBV7-3; j_call: TRBJ1-1; cdr3_aa: CASSLIGGRNTEAFF
v_call: TRBV19; j_call: TRBJ1-3; cdr3_aa: CASSMRTAGNTIYF
v_call: TRBV18; j_call: TRBJ1-6; cdr3_aa: CASSADSYNSPLHF
v_call: TRBV10-3; j_call: TRBJ1-6; cdr3_aa: CAISGGDGWNSPLHF
v_call: TRBV14; j_call: TRBJ1-2; cdr3_aa: CASSQAGHYGYTF
v_call: TRBV6-5; j_call: TRBJ2-7; cdr3_aa: CASSPSGDIYEQYF
v_call: TRBV5-1; j_call: TRBJ2-7; cdr3_aa: CASSLTGDRVEQYF
v_call: TRBV29-1; j_call: TRBJ2-5; cdr3_aa: CSVEDSRGAQYF
v_call: TRBV2; j_call: TRBJ2-3; cdr3_aa: CASRGVERGYTDTQYF
v_call: TRBV24-1; j_call: TRBJ2-1; cdr3_aa: CATSDRGQSNEQFF
v_call: TRBV6-6; j_call: TRBJ2-7; cdr3_aa: CASSLGLAVEQYF
v_call: TRBV25-1; j_call: TRBJ1-1; cdr3_aa: CASSERVNTEAFF
v_call: TRBV21-1; j_call: TRBJ2-6; cdr3_aa: CAREGGCVLTF
v_call: TRBV7-8; j_call: TRBJ2-7; cdr3_aa: CASSQGWRRDEQYF
v_call: TRBV6-5; j_call: TRBJ1-2; cdr3_aa: CASIPGQGVGGYTF
v_call: TRBV27; j_call: TRBJ2-7; cdr3_aa: CASSPTGQGRFHEQYF
v_call: TRBV6-5; j_call: TRBJ2-5; cdr3_aa: CASSTVRASRETQYF
v_call: TRBV6-6; j_call: TRBJ2-7; cdr3_aa: CASSYSGLAGVYEQYF
v_call: TRBV2; j_call: TRBJ2-3; cdr3_aa: CASEGEFSDTQYF
v_call: TRBV6-5; j_call: TRBJ1-4; cdr3_aa: CASSQSDRPNEKLFF